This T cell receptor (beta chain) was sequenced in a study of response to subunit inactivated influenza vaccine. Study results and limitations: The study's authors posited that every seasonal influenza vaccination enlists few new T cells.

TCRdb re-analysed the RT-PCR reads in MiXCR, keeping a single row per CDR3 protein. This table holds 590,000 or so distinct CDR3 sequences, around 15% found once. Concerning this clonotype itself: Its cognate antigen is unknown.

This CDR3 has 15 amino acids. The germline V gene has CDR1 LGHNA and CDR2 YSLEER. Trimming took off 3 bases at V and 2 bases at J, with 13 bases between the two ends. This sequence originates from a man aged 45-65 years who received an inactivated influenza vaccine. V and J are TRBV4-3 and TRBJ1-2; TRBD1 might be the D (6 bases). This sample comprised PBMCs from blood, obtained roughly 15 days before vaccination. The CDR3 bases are TGCGCCAGCAGCCAGTCGACAGGTATAAACTATGGCTACACCTTC. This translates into CASSQSTGINYGYTF.